The TCR beta chain described here comes from a study of a mutant IDH1 vaccine in newly diagnosed glioma. Turning to the study itself: Patients began vaccination 4-6 weeks after radiotherapy alone, or with temozolomide cycles.

In the case of this clone: Its antigen is not identified.

Here immunoSEQ multiplex PCR was the method, and the copy in TCRdb shows in-frame clones only, minus some. The sample holds some 44,000 clones, 75% to 85% seen once. Stated time point: week 35, safety follow-up. Every vaccination contained 300 ug of the mutant IDH1 20-mer peptide and was paired with topical imiquimod. From germline, CDR1 is SEHNR and CDR2 FQNEAQ (reference sequence). The CDR3 length is 15 residues. Trimming left V 6 bases short and J 4 bases short, with 18 bases between. The material sequenced was PBMCs, taken from a glioma patient whose treatment included an IDH1 peptide vaccine. The origin of this receptor is a woman in her forties or fifties with glioma. The chain couples TRBV7-9 to TRBJ1-1, with D unclear. This CDR3 is CASRDGLFEGTEAFF. The CDR3 bases are TGTGCCAGCAGGGACGGCCTATTTGAAGGCACTGAAGCTTTCTTT.